These 3 T cell receptor beta chains originate from one sample sequenced in a study of blood T cell repertoires in COVID-19 (TCRdb year 2020). The library was prepared using the immunoSEQ multiplex PCR assay. TCRdb provides this immuneACCESS table in a form limited to in-frame rearrangements. Some clones are lacking; in checked studies, under half of them reflect an unresolved V gene, and why the rest are absent is not known. Within this sample are 70,000 to 75,000 clones, with 80% to 90% of them counted one time only. The ten largest clones take up 5.1% of the sample. The material sequenced was peripheral blood. The source is a human donor in a cohort sampled during active COVID-19.

V and J are TRBV6-5 and TRBJ2-2; 8 positions agree with TRBD1. V lost 6 bases and J lost 6; bases outside the gene matches: 9. CDR3 size: 15 residues. From germline, CDR1 is MNHEY and CDR2 SVGAGI. CDR3 in amino acids: CASSRDRGSPGELFF. Written as DNA, the CDR3 is TGTGCCAGCAGCCGCGACAGGGGCTCCCCCGGGGAGCTGTTTTTT.

The rearrangement uses TRBV18 and TRBJ1-1; tentative D call: TRBD1 (6 bases). Germline lookup yields CDR1 KGHSH and CDR2 LQKENI. Trimming took 4 bases from V and 4 from J, leaving 19 bases between them. CDR3 length: 16 amino acids. CDR3 residues: CASSLKGEVASTEAFF. Written as DNA, the CDR3 is TGTGCCAGCTCACTTAAGGGGGAAGTGGCAAGCACTGAAGCTTTCTTT.

The chain employs TRBV5-1 and TRBJ2-5, with TRBD1 matching 8 bases. The germline V gene has CDR1 SGHRS and CDR2 YFSETQ. The CDR3 contains 14 residues. After removal of 4 bases from V and 5 bases from J, the junction contained 7 bases not matched to a gene. CDR3 nucleotide sequence: TGCGCCAGCAGCAATCAGGGGGCAATGGAGACCCAGTACTTC. Its protein is CASSNQGAMETQYF.